The 6 T cell receptor beta chains below all came from one sample that was sequenced in a study of graft-versus-host responses after intestinal transplantation. TCRdb's copy holds only in-frame clones and misses some; the assay was immunoSEQ multiplex PCR. The sample contains roughly 120,000 clones, around 96% of which appear only once. Their recognized antigens are unknown. The input for sequencing was unstimulated CD8+ T cells sorted from spleen or lymph node cells, taken before intestinal transplant. The receptors come from a human donor who received an intestinal transplant.

The CDR3 DNA sequence: TGCAGCGTTTTGGACACGAACACTGAAGCTTTCTTT. Protein sequence: CSVLDTNTEAFF. The chain carries TRBV29-1 and TRBJ1-1; maybe TRBD1 (5 bases). V was clipped by 5 bases and J by 1 base, with 8 bases between them. The CDR3 consists of 12 residues. Germline CDR1 and CDR2: SQVTM and ANQGSEA.

As regards this clone: The same CDR3 is also encoded by other DNA sequences in this sample. The chain has TRBV5-8 and TRBJ2-7; 8 nucleotides line up with TRBD1. This CDR3 has 15 residues. CDR1 SGHTS and CDR2 YDEGEE come from the germline V gene. V lost 4 bases, J lost 4 bases, and 10 bases stayed unmatched. The CDR3 reads CASSAPDRVLYEQYF. CDR3 nucleotides: TGTGCCAGCAGCGCGCCGGACAGGGTGTTGTACGAGCAGTACTTC.

The chain is built from TRBV7-2 and TRBJ2-1; no clear D gene. V lost 5 bases and J 0 bases, leaving 11 bases between the germline ends. The CDR3 contains 15 residues. Germline assignment: CDR1 SGHTA and CDR2 FQGNSA. CDR3 loop: CASSIGVGSYNEQFF. In DNA form, the CDR3 reads TGTGCCAGCAGCATTGGAGTCGGCTCCTACAATGAGCAGTTCTTC.

As DNA, the CDR3 is TGTGCCAGCAGCATGTGGAGCTCACAGGGCAATGAGCAGTTCTTC. Translated, it gives CASSMWSSQGNEQFF. The V call is TRBV21-1, the J call TRBJ2-1; TRBD1, the table's D call, was not compared with the DNA. TRBV21-1 is a pseudogene. This CDR3 has 15 residues.

The gene calls are TRBV28 and TRBJ1-6; tentative D call: TRBD1 (6 bases). V lost 6 bases to trimming and J lost 10 bases, with 19 bases between them. CDR3 length: 15 amino acids. The germline CDR1 and CDR2 sequences are MDHEN and SYDVKM. CDR3 DNA: TGTGCCAGCAGCACCGTCAAGGGGGGCCGATCACCCCTCCACTTT. It specifies CASSTVKGGRSPLHF.

The chain recombines TRBV14 with TRBJ2-1; D gene unclear. The germline V and J ends were trimmed by 4 bases and 4 bases, with 8 bases remaining between them. Germline V gene data show CDR1 as SGHDN and CDR2 as FVKESK. The CDR3 runs to 13 residues. The CDR3 region is CASSLRVYNEQFF. In DNA form, the CDR3 reads TGTGCCAGCAGCCTTCGAGTTTACAATGAGCAGTTCTTC.